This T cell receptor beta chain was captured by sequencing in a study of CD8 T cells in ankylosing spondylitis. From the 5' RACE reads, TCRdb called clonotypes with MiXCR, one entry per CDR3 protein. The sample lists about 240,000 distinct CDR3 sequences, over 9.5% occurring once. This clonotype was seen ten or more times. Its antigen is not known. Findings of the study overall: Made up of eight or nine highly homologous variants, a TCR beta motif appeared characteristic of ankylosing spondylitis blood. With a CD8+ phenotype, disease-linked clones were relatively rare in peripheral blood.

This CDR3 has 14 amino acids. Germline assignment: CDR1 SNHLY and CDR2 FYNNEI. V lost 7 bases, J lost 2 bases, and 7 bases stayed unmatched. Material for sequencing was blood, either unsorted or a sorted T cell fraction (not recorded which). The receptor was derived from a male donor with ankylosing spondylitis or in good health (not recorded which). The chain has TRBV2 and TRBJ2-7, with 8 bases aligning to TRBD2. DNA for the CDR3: TGTGCCAGCAAAACGGCTAGCGGGCCCTACGAGCAGTACTTC. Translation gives CASKTASGPYEQYF. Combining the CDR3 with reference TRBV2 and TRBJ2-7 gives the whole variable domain EPEVTQTPSHQVTQMGQEVILRCVPISNHLYFYWYRQILGQKVEFLVSFYNNEISEKSEIFDDQFSVERPDGSNFTLKIRSTKLEDSAMYFCASKTASGPYEQYFGPGTRLTVT.